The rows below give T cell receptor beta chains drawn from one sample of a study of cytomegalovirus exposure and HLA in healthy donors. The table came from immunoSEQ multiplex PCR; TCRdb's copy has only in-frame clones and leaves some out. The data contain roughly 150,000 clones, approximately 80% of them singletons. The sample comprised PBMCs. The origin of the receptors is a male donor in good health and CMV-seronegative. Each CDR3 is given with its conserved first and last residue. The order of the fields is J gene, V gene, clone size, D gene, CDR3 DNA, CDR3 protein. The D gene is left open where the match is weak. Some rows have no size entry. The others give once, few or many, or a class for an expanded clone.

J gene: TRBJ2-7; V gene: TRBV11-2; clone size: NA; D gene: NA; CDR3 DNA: TGTGCCAGCAGCTTTCGACAGTCCTACGAGCAGTACTTC; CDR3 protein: CASSFRQSYEQYF
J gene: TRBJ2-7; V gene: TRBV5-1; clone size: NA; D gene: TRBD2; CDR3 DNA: TGCGCCAGCAGCATAGGGACCTCCGGGACTAGCAGTAAGGAGCAGTACTTC; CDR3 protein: CASSIGTSGTSSKEQYF
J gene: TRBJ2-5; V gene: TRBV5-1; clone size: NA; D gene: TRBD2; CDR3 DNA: TGCGCCAGCAGCTTGGTCCCTAGCGGGAGTGGAGAGACCCAGTACTTC; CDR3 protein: CASSLVPSGSGETQYF
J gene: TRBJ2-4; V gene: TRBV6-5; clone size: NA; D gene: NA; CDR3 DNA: TGTGCCAGCAGCCGAGGACAGCTAGCCAAAAACATTCAGTACTTC; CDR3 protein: CASSRGQLAKNIQYF
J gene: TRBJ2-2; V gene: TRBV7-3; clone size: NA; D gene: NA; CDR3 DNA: TGTGCCAGCAGCCCATTCCCTGGCAACACCGGGGAGCTGTTTTTT; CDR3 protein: CASSPFPGNTGELFF
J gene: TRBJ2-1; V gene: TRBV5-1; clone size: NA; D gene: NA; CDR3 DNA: TGCGCCAGCAGCTTTTCGACAGACTCCTACAATGAGCAGTTCTTC; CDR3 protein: CASSFSTDSYNEQFF
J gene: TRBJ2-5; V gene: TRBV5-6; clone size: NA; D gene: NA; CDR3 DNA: TGTGCCAGCAGCCTACAAGAGACCCAGTACTTC; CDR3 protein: CASSLQETQYF
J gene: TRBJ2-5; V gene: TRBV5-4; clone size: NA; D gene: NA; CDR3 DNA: TGTGCCAGCAGCTTGGGAAGAGCGGCACAAGAGACCCAGTACTTC; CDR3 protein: CASSLGRAAQETQYF
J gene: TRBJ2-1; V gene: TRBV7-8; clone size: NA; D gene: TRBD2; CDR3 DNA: TGTGCCAGCAGCTTAGGACTAGCGGGGGCAAAAATGTGGAATGAGCAGTTCTTC; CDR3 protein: CASSLGLAGAKMWNEQFF
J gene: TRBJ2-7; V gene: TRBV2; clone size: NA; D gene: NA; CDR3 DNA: TGTGCCAGCAGTGAATCCCACTTTAGCGACGAGCAGTACTTC; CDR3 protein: CASSESHFSDEQYF
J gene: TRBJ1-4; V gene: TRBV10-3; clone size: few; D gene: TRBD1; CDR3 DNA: TGTGCCATCAGTGAGGAGGGACAGCGACTTAATGAAAAACTGTTTTTT; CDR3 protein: CAISEEGQRLNEKLFF
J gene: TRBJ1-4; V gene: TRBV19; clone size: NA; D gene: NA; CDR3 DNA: TGTGCCAGTAGTTTCCCCGGACAGCCTGAAAAACTGTTTTTT; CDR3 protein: CASSFPGQPEKLFF
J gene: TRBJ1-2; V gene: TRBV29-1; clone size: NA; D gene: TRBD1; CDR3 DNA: TGCAGCGTTGAGTCGAGGGACAGAGATAACTATGGCTACACCTTC; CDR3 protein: CSVESRDRDNYGYTF
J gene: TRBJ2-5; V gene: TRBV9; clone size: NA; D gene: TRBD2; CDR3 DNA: TGTGCCAGCAGCGTAGGTGGAGCGGGGGCGGAGACCCAGTACTTC; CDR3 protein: CASSVGGAGAETQYF
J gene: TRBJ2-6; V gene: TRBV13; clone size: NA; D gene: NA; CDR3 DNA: TGTGCCAGCAGCCGCGGGATCTCTGGGGCCAACGTCCTGACTTTC; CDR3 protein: CASSRGISGANVLTF
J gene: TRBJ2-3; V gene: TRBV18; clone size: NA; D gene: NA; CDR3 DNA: TGTGCCAGCTCACCACGGAGCAGCACAGATACGCAGTATTTT; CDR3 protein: CASSPRSSTDTQYF
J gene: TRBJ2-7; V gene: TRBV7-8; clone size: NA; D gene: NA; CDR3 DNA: TGTGCCAGCAGCTACCCCGGACAGCCCTACGAGCAGTACTTC; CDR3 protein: CASSYPGQPYEQYF
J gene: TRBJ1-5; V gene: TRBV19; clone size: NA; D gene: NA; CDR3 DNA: TGTGCCAGTAGTATTACAGGCGGCAATCAGCCCCAGCATTTT; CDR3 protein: CASSITGGNQPQHF
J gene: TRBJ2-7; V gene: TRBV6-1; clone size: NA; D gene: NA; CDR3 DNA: TGTGCCAGCAGTGAGGCCAGCGCCTACGAGCAGTACTTC; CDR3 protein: CASSEASAYEQYF
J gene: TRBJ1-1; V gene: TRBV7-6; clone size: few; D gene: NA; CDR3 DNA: TGTGCCAGCAGCTTAGGCGGCGTGAACACTGAAGCTTTCTTT; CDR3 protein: CASSLGGVNTEAFF
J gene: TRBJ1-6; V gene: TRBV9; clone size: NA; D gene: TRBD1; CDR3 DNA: TGTGCCAGCAGCCAGGGACAGGGGGCCGATTCACCCCTCCACTTT; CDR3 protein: CASSQGQGADSPLHF
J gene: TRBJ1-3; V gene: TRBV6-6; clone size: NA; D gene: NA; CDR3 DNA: TGTGCCAGCAGCCGGGGTTCTAGAGACTCTGGAAACACCATATATTTT; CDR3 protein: CASSRGSRDSGNTIYF
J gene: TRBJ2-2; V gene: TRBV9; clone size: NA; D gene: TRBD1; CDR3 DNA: TGTGCCAGCAGCGCCCGCACAGGGGAGAATCGTCCCGGGGAGCTGTTTTTT; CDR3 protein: CASSARTGENRPGELFF
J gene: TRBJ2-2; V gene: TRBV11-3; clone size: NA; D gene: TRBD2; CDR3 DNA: TGTGCCAGCGGCCTAGCGGGAGGGCCAGACACCGGGGAGCTGTTTTTT; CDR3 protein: CASGLAGGPDTGELFF
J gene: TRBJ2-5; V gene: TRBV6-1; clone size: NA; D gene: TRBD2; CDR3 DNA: TGTGCCAGCAGTGAACCGGGGCTAGCGGGAGGGACCCAGTACTTC; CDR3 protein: CASSEPGLAGGTQYF
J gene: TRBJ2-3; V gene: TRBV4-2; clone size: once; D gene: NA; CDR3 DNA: TGTGCCAGCAGCCAAGGCAGGCTGGCGAGCACAGATACGCAGTATTTT; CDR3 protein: CASSQGRLASTDTQYF
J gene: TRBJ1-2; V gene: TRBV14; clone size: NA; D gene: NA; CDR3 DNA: TGTGCCAGCAGCCGACACCAGTATGGTGGCTACACCTTC; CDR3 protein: CASSRHQYGGYTF
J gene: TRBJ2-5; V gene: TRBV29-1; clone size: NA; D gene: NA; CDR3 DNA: TGCAGCGGGAGGGGCCAGTACCAAGAGACCCAGTACTTC; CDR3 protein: CSGRGQYQETQYF
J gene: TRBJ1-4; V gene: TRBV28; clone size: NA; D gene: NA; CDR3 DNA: TGTGCCAGCAGCCCCGACAGGCTGGAAAAACTGTTTTTT; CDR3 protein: CASSPDRLEKLFF
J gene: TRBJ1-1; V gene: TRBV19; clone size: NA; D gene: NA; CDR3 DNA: TGTGCCAGTAGTCGGGACTTCAGGAACACTGAAGCTTTCTTT; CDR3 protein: CASSRDFRNTEAFF
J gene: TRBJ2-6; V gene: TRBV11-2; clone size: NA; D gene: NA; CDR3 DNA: TGTGCCAGCAGCTCCTATATCTCTGGGGCCAACGTCCTGACTTTC; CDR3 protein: CASSSYISGANVLTF
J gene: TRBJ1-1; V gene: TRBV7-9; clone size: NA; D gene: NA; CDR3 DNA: TGTGCCAGCAGCTTAAGGCAGGGGAGGGGGAGGAACACTGAAGCTTTCTTT; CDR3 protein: CASSLRQGRGRNTEAFF
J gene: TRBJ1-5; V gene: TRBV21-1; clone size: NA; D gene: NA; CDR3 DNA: TGTGCCAGCAGCAAACAGGGGAACAGCAATCAGCCCCAGCATTTT; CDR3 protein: CASSKQGNSNQPQHF
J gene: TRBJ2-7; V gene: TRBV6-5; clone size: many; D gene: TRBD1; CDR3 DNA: TGTGCCAGCAGTCTCACAGGGGCAGATGGCTACGAGCAGTACTTC; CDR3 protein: CASSLTGADGYEQYF
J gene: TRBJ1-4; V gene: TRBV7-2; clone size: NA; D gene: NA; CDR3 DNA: TGTGCCAGCAGCTTAGTGGCAGGGGCTTCAGGGGAAAAACTGTTTTTT; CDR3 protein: CASSLVAGASGEKLFF
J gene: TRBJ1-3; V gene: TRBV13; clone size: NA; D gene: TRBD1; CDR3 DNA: TGTGCCAGCAGCCTTGACAGGGGGCTTGGAAACACCATATATTTT; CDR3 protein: CASSLDRGLGNTIYF
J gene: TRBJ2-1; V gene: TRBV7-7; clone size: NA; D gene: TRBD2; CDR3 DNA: TGTGCCAGCAGCTTGGGGAGCGGGGGCGGGTACAATGAGCAGTTCTTC; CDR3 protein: CASSLGSGGGYNEQFF
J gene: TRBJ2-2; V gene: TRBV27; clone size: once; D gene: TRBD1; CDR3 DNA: TGTGCCAGCAGTTACGACAGGGTTGCGAACACCGGGGAGCTGTTTTTT; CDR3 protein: CASSYDRVANTGELFF
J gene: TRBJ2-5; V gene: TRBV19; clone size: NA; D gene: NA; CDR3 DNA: TGTGCCAGTAGCATCGTGTCAGGGGAGGAGACCCAGTACTTC; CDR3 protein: CASSIVSGEETQYF
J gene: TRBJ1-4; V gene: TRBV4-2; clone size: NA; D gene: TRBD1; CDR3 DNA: TGTGCCAGCAGCCTACTGGGACAGGGCTCGGGTGAAAAACTGTTTTTT; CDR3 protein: CASSLLGQGSGEKLFF
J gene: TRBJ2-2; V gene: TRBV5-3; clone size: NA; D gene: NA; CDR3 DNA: TGTGCCGCTGACTCCCGCGCCGGGGAGCTGTTTTTT; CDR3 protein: CAADSRAGELFF
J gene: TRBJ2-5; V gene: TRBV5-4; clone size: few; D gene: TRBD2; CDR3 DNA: TGTGCCAGCAGCTTGGCTCTAGCGGGGGGGCAGGAGACCCAGTACTTC; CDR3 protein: CASSLALAGGQETQYF
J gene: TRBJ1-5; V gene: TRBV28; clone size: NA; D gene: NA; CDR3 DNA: TGTGCCAGCAGTGCCCCATGGGAGAATCAGCCCCAGCATTTT; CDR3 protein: CASSAPWENQPQHF
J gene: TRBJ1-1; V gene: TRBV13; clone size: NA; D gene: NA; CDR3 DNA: TGTGCCAGCAGCTTATCCACAGGGTGTGAAGCTTTCTTT; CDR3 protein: CASSLSTGCEAFF
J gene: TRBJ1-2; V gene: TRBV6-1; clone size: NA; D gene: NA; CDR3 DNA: TGTGCCAGCAGTGAGCGGGATAATCGTTTTATCTATGGCTACACCTTC; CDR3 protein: CASSERDNRFIYGYTF
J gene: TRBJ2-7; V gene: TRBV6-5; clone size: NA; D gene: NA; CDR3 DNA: TGTGCCAGCAGCCGCGACAGGTTTACCTACGAGCAGTACTTC; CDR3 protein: CASSRDRFTYEQYF
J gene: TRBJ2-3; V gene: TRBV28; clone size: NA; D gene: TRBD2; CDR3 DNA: TGTGCCAGCAGTCCAAGCGGGAGGGCCACAGATACGCAGTATTTT; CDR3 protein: CASSPSGRATDTQYF
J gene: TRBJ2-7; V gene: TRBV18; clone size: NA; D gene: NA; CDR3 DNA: TGTGCCAGCTCACCACCATCCACCTACGAGCAGTACTTC; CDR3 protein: CASSPPSTYEQYF
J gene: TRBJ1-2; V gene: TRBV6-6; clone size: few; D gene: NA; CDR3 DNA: TGTGCCAGCAGTGAGATCGTTGGCTACACCTTC; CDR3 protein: CASSEIVGYTF
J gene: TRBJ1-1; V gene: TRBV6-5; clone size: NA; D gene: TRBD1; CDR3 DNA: TGTGCCAGCAGAAAGGGACAGGGGAACACTGAAGCTTTCTTT; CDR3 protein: CASRKGQGNTEAFF
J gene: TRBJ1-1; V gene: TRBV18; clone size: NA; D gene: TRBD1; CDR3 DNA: TGTGCCAGCTCATCAGGGGGGAACACTGAAGCTTTCTTT; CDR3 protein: CASSSGGNTEAFF
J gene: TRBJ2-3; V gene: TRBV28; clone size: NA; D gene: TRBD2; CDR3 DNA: TGTGCCACTATACTTAGCGGGGGGGCCGATACGCAGTATTTT; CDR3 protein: CATILSGGADTQYF
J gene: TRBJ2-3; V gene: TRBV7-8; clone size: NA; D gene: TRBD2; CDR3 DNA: TGTGCCAGCAGCCCCGAGTTAGCGGGGGGTACTAGCACAGATACGCAGTATTTT; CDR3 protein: CASSPELAGGTSTDTQYF
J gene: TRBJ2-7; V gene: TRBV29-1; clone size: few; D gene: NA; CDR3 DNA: TGCAGCGCTCGTAAGGGGGGGGCCTACGAGCAGTACTTC; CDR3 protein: CSARKGGAYEQYF
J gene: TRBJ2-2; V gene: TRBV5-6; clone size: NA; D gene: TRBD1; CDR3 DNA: TGTGCCAGCAGCTCCGGGACAGGGGGCTTCACCGGGGAGCTGTTTTTT; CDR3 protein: CASSSGTGGFTGELFF
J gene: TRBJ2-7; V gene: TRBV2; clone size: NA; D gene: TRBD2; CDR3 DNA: TGTGCCAGAACCCACTTGAGCGGGAGAGGTTACGAGCAGTACTTC; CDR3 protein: CARTHLSGRGYEQYF
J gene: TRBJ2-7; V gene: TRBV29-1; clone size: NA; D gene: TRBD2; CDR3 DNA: TGCAGCGTTGAAAGCGGGGCCGACTACGAGCAGTACTTC; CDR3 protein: CSVESGADYEQYF
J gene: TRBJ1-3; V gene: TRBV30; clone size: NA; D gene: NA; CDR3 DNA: TGTGCCTGGACTCGTAGTCTGCGGCCCTCTGGAAACACCATATATTTT; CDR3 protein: CAWTRSLRPSGNTIYF